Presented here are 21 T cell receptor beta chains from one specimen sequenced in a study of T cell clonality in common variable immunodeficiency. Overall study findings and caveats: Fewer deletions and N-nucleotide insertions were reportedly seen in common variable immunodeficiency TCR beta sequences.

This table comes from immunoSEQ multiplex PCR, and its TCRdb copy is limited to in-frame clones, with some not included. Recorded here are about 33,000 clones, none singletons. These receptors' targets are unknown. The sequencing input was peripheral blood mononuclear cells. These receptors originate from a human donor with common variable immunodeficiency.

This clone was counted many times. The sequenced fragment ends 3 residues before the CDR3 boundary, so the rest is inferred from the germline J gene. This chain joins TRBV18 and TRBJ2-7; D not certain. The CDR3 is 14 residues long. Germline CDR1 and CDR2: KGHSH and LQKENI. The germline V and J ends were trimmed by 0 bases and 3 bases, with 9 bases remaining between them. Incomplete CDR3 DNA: TGTGCCAGCTCACCACCCTCCAGGATCTACGAG. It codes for CASSPPSRIYE. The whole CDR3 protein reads CASSPPSRIYEQYF. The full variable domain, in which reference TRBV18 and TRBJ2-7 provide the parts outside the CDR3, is NAGVMQNPRHLVRRRGQEARLRCSPMKGHSHVYWYRQLPEEGLKFMVYLQKENIIDESGMPKERFSAEFPKEGPSILRIQQVVRGDSAAYFCASSPPSRIYEQYFGPGTRLTVT.

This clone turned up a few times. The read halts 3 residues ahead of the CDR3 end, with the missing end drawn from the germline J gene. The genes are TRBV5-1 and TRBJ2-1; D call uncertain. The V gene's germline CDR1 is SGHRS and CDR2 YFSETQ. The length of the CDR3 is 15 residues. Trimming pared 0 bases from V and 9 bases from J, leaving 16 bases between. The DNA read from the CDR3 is TGCGCCAGCAGCTTGGGAGACACGAACCTGATTGAG. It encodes CASSLGDTNLIE. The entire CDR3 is CASSLGDTNLIEQFF.

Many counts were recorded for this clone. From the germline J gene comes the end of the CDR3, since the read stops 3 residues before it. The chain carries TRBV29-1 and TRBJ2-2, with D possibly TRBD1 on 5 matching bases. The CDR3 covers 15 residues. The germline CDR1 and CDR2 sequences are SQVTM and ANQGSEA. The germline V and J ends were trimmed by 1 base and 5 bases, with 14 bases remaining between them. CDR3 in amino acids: CSVEGRQGQTGELFF. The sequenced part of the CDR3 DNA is TGCAGCGTTGAAGGCCGGCAGGGCCAAACCGGGGAG.

The sequenced CDR3 bases are TGTGCCAGCAGCACAGGACCCGCTGGGGCCAACGTC. It translates to CASSTGPAGANV. The entire CDR3 protein is CASSTGPAGANVLTF. This sequence joins TRBV7-3 and TRBJ2-6, with a tentative D call TRBD1 (5 bases). The read ends 3 residues shy of where the CDR3 ends; the end is completed using the germline J gene. Trimming stripped 5 bases from V and 2 bases from J, with 10 bases between. This CDR3 has 15 residues. The germline V gene has CDR1 SGHTA and CDR2 FQGTGA.

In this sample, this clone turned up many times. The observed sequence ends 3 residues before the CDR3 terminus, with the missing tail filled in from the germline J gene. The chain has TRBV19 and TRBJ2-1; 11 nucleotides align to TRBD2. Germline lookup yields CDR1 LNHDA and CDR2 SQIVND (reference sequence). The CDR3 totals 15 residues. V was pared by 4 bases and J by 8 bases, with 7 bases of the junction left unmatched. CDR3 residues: CASSTLAGGDDEQFF. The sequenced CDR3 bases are TGTGCCAGTAGTACCCTAGCGGGGGGAGACGATGAG.

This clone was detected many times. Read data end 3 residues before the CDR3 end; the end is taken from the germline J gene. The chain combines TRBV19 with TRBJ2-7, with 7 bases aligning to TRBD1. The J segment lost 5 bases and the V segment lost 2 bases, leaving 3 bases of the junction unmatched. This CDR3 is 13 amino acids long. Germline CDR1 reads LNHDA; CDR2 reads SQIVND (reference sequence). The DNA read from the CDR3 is TGTGCCAGTAGTATACGACAGGGCGACGAG. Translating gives CASSIRQGDE. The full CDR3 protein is CASSIRQGDEQYF.

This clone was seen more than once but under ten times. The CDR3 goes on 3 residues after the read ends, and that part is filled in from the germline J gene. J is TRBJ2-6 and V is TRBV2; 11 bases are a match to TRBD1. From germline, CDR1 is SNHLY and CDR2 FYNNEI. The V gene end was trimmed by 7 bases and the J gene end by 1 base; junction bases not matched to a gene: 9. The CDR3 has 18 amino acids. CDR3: CASNKGQGDPSGANVLTF. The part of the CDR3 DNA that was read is TGTGCCAGCAATAAGGGACAGGGGGACCCTTCTGGGGCCAACGTC.

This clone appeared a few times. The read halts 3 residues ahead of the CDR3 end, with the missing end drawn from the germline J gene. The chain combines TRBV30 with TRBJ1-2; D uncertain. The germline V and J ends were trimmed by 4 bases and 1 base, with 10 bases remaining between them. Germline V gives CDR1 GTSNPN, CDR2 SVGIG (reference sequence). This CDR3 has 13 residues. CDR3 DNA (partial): TGTGCCTGGACCCACAAGGGTAACTATGGC. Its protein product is CAWTHKGNYG. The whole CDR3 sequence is CAWTHKGNYGYTF.

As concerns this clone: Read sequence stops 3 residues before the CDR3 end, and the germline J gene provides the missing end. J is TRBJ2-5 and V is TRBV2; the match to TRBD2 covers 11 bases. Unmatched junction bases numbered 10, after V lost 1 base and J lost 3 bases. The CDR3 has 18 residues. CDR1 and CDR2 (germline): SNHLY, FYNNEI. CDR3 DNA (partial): TGTGCCAGCAGTGAAGGCGTAGCGGGGGGGCTTAGGGAAGAGACC. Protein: CASSEGVAGGLREET. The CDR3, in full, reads CASSEGVAGGLREETQYF.

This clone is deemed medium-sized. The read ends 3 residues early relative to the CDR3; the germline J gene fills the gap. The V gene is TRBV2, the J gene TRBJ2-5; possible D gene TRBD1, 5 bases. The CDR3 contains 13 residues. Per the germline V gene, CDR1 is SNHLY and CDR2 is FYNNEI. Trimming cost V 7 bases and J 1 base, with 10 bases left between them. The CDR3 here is CASTLQGQETQYF. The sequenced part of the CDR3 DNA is TGTGCCAGCACTCTTCAGGGCCAAGAGACC. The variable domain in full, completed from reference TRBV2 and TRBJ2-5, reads EPEVTQTPSHQVTQMGQEVILRCVPISNHLYFYWYRQILGQKVEFLVSFYNNEISEKSEIFDDQFSVERPDGSNFTLKIRSTKLEDSAMYFCASTLQGQETQYFGPGTRLLVL.

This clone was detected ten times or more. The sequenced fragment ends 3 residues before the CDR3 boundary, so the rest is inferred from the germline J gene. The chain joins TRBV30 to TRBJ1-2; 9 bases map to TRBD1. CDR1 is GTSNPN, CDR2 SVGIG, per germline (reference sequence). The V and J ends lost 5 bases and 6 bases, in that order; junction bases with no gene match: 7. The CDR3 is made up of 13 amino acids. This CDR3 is CAWGQGLQNGYTF. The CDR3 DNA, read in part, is TGTGCCTGGGGACAGGGGTTGCAAAATGGC.

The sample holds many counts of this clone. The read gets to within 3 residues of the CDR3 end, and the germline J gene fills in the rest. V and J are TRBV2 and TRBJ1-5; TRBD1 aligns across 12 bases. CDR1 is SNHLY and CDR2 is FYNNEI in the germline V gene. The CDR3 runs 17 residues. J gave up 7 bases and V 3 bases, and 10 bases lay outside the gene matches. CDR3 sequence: CASSEVSGTGGRQPQHF. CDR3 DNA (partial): TGTGCCAGCAGTGAGGTTTCCGGGACAGGGGGCCGCCAGCCC. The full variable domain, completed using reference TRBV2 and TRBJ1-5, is EPEVTQTPSHQVTQMGQEVILRCVPISNHLYFYWYRQILGQKVEFLVSFYNNEISEKSEIFDDQFSVERPDGSNFTLKIRSTKLEDSAMYFCASSEVSGTGGRQPQHFGDGTRLSIL.

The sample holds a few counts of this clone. The sequenced part of the CDR3 DNA is TGTGCCAGTAGTATATGCACCGGGGGGGAAGAGACC. It translates to CASSICTGGEET. From start to end, the CDR3 is CASSICTGGEETQYF. This chain uses TRBV19 with TRBJ2-5; 8 nucleotides line up with TRBD2. Read sequence stops 3 residues before the CDR3 end, and the germline J gene provides the missing end. There are 15 residues in the CDR3. J lost 3 bases, V lost 2 bases, and 5 bases had no gene match. In germline, CDR1 is LNHDA, CDR2 SQIVND (reference sequence).

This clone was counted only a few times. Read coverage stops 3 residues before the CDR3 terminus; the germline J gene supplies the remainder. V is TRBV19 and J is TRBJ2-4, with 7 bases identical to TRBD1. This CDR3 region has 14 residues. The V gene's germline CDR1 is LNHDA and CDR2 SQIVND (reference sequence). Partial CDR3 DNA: TGTGCCAGTAGTATGGGACAGCCGCCCGAGCCT. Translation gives CASSMGQPPEP. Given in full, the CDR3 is CASSMGQPPEPQYF.

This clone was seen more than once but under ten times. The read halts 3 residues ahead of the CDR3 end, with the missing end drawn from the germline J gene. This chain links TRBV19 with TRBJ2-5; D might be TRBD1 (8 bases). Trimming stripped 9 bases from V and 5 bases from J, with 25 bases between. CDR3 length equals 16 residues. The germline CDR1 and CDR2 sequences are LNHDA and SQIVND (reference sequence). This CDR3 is CASPSRRGQGGETQYF. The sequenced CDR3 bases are TGTGCCAGCCCCTCTAGAAGAGGACAGGGAGGGGAGACC.

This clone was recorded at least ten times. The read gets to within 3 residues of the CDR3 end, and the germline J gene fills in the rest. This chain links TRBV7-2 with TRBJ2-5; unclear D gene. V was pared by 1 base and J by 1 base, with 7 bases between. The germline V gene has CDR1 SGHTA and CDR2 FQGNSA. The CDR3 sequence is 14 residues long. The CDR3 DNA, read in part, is TGTGCCAGCAGCTTAGTGGCAGTCCAAGAGACC. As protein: CASSLVAVQET. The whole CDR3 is CASSLVAVQETQYF.

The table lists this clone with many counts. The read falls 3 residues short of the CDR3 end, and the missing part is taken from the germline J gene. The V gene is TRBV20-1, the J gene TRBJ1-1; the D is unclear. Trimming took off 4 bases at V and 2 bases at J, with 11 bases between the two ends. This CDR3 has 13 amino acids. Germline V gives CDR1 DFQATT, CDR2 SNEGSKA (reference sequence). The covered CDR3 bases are TGCAGTGCTACAGACGGTCCAAACACTGAA. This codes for CSATDGPNTE. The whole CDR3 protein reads CSATDGPNTEAFF.

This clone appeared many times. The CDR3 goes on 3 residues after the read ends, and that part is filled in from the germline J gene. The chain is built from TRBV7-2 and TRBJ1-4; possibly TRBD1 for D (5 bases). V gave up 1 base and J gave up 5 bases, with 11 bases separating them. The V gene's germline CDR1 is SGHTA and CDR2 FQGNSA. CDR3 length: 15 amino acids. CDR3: CASSLVPGKNEKLFF. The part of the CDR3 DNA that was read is TGTGCCAGCAGCTTAGTCCCAGGGAAAAATGAAAAA.

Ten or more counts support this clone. The DNA read from the CDR3 is TGTGCCTGGAGGGCGGGAATTGCAACTAATGAAAAA. It translates to CAWRAGIATNEK. The entire CDR3 reads CAWRAGIATNEKLFF. The V gene is TRBV30, the J gene TRBJ1-4; D is unclear. The read finishes 3 residues shy of the CDR3 end, and the germline J gene is used to complete it. CDR1 is GTSNPN, CDR2 SVGIG, per germline (reference sequence). The CDR3 has 15 residues. The V gene lost 3 bases and the J gene lost 0 bases, with 11 bases spanning the gap.

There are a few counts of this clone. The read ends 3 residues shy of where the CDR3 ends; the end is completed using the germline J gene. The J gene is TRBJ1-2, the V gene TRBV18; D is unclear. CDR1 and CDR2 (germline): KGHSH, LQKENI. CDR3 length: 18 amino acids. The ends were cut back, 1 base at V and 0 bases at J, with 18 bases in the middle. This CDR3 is CASSPRAGNPSTNYGYTF. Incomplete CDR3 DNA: TGTGCCAGCTCACCACGAGCAGGTAACCCCTCCACTAACTATGGC.

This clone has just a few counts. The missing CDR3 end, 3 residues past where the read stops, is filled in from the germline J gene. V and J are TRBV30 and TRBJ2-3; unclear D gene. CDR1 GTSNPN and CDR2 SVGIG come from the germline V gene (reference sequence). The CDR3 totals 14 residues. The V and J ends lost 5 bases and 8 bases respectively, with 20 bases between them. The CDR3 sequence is CAWSLSSSLRTQYF. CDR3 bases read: TGTGCCTGGTCACTTAGTAGTTCTTTGCGTACG.